This entry concerns a single T cell receptor beta chain. Its specificity is not known. The data derive from a study of cytomegalovirus exposure and HLA in healthy donors. General observations from the study: Rarity marked most TCR sequences, yet some public TCRs occurred in many donors.

PCR was performed using 60 Vbeta and 13 Jbeta primers. Per the study methods: About 88 million unique TCR beta chains, some 10 million of them shared, were counted by a later analysis. Only in-frame clones appear in the TCRdb table, and some are missing; sequencing was by immunoSEQ multiplex PCR. Clone size and V and J calls were adopted from that table, with D and trimming inferred from the DNA. Of 150,000 to 200,000 clones detected, 75% to 90% appear once; the ten largest clones hold 0.95% to 1%. CDR3 length equals 14 residues. Per the germline V gene, CDR1 is MDHEN and CDR2 is SYDVKM. The germline V and J ends were trimmed by 4 bases and 2 bases, with 11 bases remaining between them.

This chain connects TRBV28 to TRBJ2-5; the D gene is possibly TRBD2 (6 bases). This TCR derives from a girl aged 2-9 years in good health and CMV-seropositive. Sequenced input: PBMCs. For the CDR3, the DNA is TGTGCCAGCAGTTGGAGCGGGCGGCAAGAGACCCAGTACTTC. Translated, it gives CASSWSGRQETQYF.